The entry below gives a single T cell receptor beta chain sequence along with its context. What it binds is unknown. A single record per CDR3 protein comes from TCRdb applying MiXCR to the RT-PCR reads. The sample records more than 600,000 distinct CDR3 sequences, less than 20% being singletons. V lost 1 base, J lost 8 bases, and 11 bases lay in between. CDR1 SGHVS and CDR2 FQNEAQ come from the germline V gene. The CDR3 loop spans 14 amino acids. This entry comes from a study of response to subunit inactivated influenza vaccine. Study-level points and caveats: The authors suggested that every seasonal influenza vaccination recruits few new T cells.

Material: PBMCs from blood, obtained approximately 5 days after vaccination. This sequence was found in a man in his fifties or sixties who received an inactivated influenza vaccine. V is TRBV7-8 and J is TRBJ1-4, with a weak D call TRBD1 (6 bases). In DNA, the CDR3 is TGTGCCAGCAGCTTAGACAGGGCCACGGAAAAACTGTTTTTT. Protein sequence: CASSLDRATEKLFF.